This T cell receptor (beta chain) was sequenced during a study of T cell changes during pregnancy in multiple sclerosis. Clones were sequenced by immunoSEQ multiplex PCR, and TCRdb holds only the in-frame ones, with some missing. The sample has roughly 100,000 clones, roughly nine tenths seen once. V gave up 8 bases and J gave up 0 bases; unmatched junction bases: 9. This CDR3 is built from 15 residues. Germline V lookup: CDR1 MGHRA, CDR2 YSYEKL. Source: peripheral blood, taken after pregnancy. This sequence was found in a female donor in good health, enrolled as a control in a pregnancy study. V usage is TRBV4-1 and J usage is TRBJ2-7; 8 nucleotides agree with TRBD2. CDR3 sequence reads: CASGKAGASSYEQYF. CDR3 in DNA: TGCGCCAGCGGTAAAGCGGGGGCCTCCTCCTACGAGCAGTACTTC.